The 2 T cell receptor beta chains given below trace back to one sample, sequenced in a study of identical twins. TCRdb passed the 5' RACE reads through MiXCR, listing each CDR3 protein once. The sample has roughly 470,000 distinct CDR3 sequences, 14% seen once. The data also belong to a second study, concerning yellow fever vaccine responses in identical twins.

Specimen: CD4+ T cells sorted from blood. The receptors were gathered from a woman between 18 and 29 years old in good health.

The chain uses TRBV10-3 and TRBJ2-7, with a weak D call TRBD2 (6 bases). The CDR3 extends over 12 amino acids. Trimming stripped 8 bases from V and 3 bases from J, with 11 bases between. CDR1 and CDR2 from the germline V gene are ENHRY and SYGVKD. CDR3 residues: CAISSEFYEQYF. The CDR3 DNA is TGTGCCATCTCTAGCGAGTTCTACGAGCAGTACTTC.

V usage is TRBV7-3 and J usage is TRBJ2-1; 9 nucleotides agree with TRBD2. Trimming removed 4 bases from V and 6 bases from J; junction bases left unmatched: 7. The CDR3 has 15 residues. Germline V CDR1 and CDR2: SGHTA, FQGTGA. The CDR3 reads CASSSLSSGANEQFF. The DNA for the CDR3 is TGTGCCAGCAGCTCCCTATCTAGCGGGGCCAATGAGCAGTTCTTC.